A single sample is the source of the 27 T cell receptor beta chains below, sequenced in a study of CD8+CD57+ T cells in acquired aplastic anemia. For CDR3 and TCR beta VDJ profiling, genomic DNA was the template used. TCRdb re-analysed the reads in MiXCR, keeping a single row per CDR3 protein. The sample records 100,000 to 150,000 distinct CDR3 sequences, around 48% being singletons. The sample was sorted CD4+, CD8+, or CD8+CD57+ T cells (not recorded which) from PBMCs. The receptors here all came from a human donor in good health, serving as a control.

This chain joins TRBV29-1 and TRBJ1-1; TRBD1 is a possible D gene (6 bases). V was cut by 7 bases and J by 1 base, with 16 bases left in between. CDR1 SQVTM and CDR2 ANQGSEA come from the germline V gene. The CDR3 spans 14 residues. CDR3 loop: CSAVGGKRNTEAFF. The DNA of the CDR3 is TGCAGCGCTGTAGGGGGGAAGAGGAACACTGAAGCTTTCTTT.

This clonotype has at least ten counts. The CDR3 nucleotides are TGTGCCAGCAGCCCGTCCGTTCAGGATACGCAGTATTTT. Amino acids: CASSPSVQDTQYF. V gene TRBV7-8 combines with J gene TRBJ2-3, with D unresolved. The CDR3 totals 13 residues. Trimming cost V 5 bases and J 6 bases, with 12 bases left between them. Germline CDR1 is SGHVS and CDR2 is FQNEAQ.

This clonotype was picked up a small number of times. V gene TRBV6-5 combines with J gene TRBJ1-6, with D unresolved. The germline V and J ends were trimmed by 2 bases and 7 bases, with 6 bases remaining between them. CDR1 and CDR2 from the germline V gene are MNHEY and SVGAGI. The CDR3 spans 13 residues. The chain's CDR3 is CASSYGWNSPLHF. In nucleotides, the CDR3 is TGTGCCAGCAGTTACGGGTGGAATTCACCCCTCCACTTT.

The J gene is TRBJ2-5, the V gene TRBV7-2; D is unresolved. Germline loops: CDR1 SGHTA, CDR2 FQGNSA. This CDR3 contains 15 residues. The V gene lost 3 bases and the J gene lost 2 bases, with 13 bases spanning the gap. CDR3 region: CASSFGRAEQETQYF. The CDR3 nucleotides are TGTGCCAGCAGCTTTGGACGGGCAGAACAAGAGACCCAGTACTTC.

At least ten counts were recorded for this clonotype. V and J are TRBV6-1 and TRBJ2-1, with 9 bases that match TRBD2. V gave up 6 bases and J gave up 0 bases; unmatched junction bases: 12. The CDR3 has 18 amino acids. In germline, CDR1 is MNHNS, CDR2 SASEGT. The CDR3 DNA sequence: TGTGCCAGCAGCGATTTACTAGCGGGCGATAGCTCCTACAATGAGCAGTTCTTC. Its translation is CASSDLLAGDSSYNEQFF.

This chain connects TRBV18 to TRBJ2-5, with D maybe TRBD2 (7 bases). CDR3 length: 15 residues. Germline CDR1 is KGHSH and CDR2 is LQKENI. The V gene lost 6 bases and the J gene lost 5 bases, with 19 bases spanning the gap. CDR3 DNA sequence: TGTGCCAGCTCGGTCCCCGGGGGGCCTGGCGAGACCCAGTACTTC. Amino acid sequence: CASSVPGGPGETQYF.

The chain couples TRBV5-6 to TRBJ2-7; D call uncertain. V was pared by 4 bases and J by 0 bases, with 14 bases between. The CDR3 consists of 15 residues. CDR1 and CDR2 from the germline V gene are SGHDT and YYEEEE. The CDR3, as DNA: TGTGCCAGCAGCCTGTTTGGTGGTAGCTCCTACGAGCAGTACTTC. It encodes CASSLFGGSSYEQYF.

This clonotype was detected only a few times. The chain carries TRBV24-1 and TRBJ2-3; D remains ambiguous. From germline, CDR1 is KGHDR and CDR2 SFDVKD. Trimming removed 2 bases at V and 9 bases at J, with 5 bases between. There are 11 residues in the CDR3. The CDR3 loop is CATSDSYTQYF. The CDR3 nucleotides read TGTGCCACCAGTGATTCGTACACGCAGTATTTT.

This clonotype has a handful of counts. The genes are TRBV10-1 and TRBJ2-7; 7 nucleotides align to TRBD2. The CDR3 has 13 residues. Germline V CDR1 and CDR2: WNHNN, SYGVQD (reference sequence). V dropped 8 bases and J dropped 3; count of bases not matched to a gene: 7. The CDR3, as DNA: TGCGCCAGCCTAGGGGACTACAACTACGAGCAGTACTTC. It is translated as CASLGDYNYEQYF.

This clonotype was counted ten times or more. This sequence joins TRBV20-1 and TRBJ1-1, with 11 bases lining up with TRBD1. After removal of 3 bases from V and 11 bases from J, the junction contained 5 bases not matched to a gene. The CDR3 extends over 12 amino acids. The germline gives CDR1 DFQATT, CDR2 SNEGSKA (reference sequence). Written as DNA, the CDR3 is TGCAGTGCTAGGCCGGGGGACAGGGGGGCTTTCTTT. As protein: CSARPGDRGAFF.

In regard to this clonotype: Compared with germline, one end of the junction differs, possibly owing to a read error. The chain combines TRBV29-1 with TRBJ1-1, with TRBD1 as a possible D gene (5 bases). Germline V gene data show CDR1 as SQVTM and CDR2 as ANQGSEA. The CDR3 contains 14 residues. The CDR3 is CSVGGEGSDTEAFF. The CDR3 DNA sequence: TGCAGCGTTGGAGGAGAAGGGTCGGACACTGAAGCCTTCTTT.

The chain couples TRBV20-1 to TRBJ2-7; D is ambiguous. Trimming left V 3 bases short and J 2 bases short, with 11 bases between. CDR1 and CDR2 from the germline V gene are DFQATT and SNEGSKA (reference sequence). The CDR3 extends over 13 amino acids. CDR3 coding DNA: TGCAGTGCTAGCGATCTTACAGCCTACGAGCAGTACTTC. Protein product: CSASDLTAYEQYF.

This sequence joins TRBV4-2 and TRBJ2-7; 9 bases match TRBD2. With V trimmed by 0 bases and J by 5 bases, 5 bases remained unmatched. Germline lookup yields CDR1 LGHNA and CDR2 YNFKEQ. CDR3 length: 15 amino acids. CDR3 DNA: TGTGCCAGCAGCCAAGAGTTTAGCGGGGGCGACGAGCAGTACTTC. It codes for CASSQEFSGGDEQYF.

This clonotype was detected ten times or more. CDR3 bases: TGTGCCAGCAGCCACCGGGGCCCGCGTGGCACCGGGGAGCTGTTTTTT. This sequence encodes CASSHRGPRGTGELFF. The rearrangement links TRBV11-1 to TRBJ2-2; tentatively, D is TRBD1 or TRBD2 (5 bases each). Trimming shortened V by 5 bases and J by 4 bases, and 17 bases separated the two germline ends. Germline loops: CDR1 SGHAT, CDR2 FQDESV (reference sequence). This CDR3 is built from 16 residues.

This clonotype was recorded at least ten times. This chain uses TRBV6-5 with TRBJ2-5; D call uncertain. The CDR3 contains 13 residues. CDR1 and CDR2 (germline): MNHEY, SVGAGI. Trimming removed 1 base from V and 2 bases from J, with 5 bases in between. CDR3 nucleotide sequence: TGTGCCAGCAGTTACTGGGCTCAAGAGACCCAGTACTTC. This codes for CASSYWAQETQYF.

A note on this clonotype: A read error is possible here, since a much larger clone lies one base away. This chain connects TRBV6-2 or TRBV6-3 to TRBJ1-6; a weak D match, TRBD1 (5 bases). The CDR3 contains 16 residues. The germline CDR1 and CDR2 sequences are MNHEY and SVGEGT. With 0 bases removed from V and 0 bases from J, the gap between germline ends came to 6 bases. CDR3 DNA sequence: TGTGCCAGCAGTTACTCGGGGGGCTCCTATAATTCACCCCTCCACTTT. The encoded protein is CASSYSGGSYNSPLHF.

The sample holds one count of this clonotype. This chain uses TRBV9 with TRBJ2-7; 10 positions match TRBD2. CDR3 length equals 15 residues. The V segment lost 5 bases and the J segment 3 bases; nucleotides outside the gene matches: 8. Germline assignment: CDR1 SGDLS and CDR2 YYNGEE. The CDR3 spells CASSEDLAGGYEQYF. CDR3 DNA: TGTGCCAGCAGTGAGGATTTAGCGGGAGGCTACGAGCAGTACTTC.

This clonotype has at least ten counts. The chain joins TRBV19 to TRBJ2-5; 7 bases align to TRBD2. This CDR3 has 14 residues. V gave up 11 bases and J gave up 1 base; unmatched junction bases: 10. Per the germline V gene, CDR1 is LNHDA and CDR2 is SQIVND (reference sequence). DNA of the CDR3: TGTGCCTCTAAGGAGCGGGGTGGCCAAGAGACCCAGTACTTC. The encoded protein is CASKERGGQETQYF.

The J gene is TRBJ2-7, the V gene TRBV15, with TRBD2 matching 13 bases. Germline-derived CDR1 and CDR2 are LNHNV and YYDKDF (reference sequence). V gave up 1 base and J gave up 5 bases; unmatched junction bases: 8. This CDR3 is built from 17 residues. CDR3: CATSRGRTSGGRDEQYF. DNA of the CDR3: TGTGCCACCAGCAGAGGGCGGACTAGCGGGGGCCGGGACGAGCAGTACTTC. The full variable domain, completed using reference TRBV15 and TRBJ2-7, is DAMVIQNPRYQVTQFGKPVTLSCSQTLNHNVMYWYQQKSSQAPKLLFHYYDKDFNNEADTPDNFQSRRPNTSFCFLDIRSPGLGDTAMYLCATSRGRTSGGRDEQYFGPGTRLTVT.

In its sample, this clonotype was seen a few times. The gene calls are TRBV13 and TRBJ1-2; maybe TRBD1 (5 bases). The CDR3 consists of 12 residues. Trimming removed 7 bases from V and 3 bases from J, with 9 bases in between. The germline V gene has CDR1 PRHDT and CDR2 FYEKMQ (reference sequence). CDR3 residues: CASILGDYGYTF. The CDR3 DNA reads TGTGCCAGCATCCTGGGGGACTATGGCTACACCTTC.

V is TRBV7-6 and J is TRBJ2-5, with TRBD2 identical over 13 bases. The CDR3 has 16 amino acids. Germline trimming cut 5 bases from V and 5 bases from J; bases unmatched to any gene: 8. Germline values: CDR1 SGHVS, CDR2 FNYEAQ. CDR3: CASSRTSGGGGETQYF. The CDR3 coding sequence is TGTGCCAGCAGCCGGACTAGCGGGGGAGGTGGGGAGACCCAGTACTTC.

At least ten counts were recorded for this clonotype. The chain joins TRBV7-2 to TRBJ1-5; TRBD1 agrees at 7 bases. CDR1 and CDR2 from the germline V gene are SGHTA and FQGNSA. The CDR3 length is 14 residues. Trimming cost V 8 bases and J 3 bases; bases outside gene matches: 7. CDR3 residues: CASGMGQFNQPQHF. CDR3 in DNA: TGTGCCAGCGGTATGGGACAGTTCAATCAGCCCCAGCATTTT. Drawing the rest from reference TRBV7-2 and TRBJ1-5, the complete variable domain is GAGVSQSPSNKVTEKGKDVELRCDPISGHTALYWYRQSLGQGLEFLIYFQGNSAPDKSGLPSDRFSAERTGGSVSTLTIQRTQQEDSAVYLCASGMGQFNQPQHFGDGTRLSIL.

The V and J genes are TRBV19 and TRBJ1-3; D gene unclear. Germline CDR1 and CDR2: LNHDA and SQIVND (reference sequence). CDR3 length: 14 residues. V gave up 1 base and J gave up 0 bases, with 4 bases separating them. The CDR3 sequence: CASSIGISGNTIYF. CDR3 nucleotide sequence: TGTGCCAGTAGTATAGGAATCTCTGGAAACACCATATATTTT.

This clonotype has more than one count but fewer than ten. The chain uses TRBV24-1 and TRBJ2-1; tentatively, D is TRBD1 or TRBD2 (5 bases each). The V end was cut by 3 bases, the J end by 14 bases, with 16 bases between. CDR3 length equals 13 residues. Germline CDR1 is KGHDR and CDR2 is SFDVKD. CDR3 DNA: TGTGCCACCAGTGATCCGGGACCCCACCCCAAGTTCTTC. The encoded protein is CATSDPGPHPKFF.

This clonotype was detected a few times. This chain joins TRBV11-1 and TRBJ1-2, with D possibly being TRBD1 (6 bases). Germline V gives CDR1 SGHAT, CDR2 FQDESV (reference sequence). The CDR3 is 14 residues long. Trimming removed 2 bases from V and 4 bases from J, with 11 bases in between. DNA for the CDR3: TGTGCCAGCAGCTTAAACGGGGACACCTATGGCTACACCTTC. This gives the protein CASSLNGDTYGYTF. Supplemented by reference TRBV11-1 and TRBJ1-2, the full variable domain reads EAEVAQSPRYKITEKSQAVAFWCDPISGHATLYWYRQILGQGPELLVQFQDESVVDDSQLPKDRFSAERLKGVDSTLKIQPAELGDSAMYLCASSLNGDTYGYTFGSGTRLTVV.

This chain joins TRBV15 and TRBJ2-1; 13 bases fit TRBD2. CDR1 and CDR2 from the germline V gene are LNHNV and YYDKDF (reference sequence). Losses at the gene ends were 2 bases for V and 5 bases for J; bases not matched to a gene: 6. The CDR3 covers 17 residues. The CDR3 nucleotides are TGTGCCACCAGCAGAAAAGCCGGGACTAGCGGGAACAATGAGCAGTTCTTC. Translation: CATSRKAGTSGNNEQFF.

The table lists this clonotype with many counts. Here the CDR3 DNA reads TGCGCCAGCAGCCAAGAAGCAGGGGTTTATGGCTACACCTTC. This codes for CASSQEAGVYGYTF. The chain links TRBV4-1 to TRBJ1-2; D is perhaps TRBD1 (6 bases). CDR1 and CDR2 (germline): MGHRA, YSYEKL. V shed 0 bases and J shed 5 bases, with 10 bases lying between them. The CDR3 runs 14 residues.